This TCR beta chain was observed in a study of shared clonotypes between healthy human individuals. In germline, CDR1 is SGHRS, CDR2 YFSETQ. V trimming: 0 bases; J trimming: 3 bases; junction bases outside the gene matches: 10. The CDR3 consists of 18 residues. The sample holds a few counts of this clone. TCRdb's copy holds only in-frame clones and misses some; the assay was immunoSEQ multiplex PCR. The top ten clones hold around 11% of a sample with under 600,000 clones, roughly four fifths of them seen once. This sequence joins TRBV5-1 and TRBJ2-7; 12 nucleotides match TRBD2. Sequences were obtained from PBMCs. The receptor comes from a woman aged 35 to 49 in good health. Some clones in this sample may be carry-over from other donors' samples. The CDR3 reads CASSLAPATSGRYYEQYF. The DNA for the CDR3 is TGCGCCAGCAGCTTGGCCCCAGCAACTAGCGGGAGGTACTACGAGCAGTACTTC.